A single sample gave rise to the 25 T cell receptor beta chains below, sequenced in a study of blood T cells in healthy people across ages. Primers used in a second PCR of roughly 6 to 11 cycles were a sample-barcoded 5' primer and a J-beta primer mix. TCRdb recomputed calls from the 5' RACE reads with MiXCR, one row per CDR3 protein. This sample has 800,000 to 1,300,000 distinct CDR3 sequences, with 20% to 25% found just once. This sample was also put to use in a study of T cells of mothers and their children.

Sequenced: blood. These receptors all stem from a girl aged 2 to 9 in good health.

This clonotype was seen only a few times. As DNA, the CDR3 is TGTGCCAGCAGCCAAGAAGAGTCGTCGATCACTGAAGCTTTCTTT. It encodes CASSQEESSITEAFF. This sequence joins TRBV4-2 and TRBJ1-1; D gene unclear. V lost 0 bases, J lost 4 bases, and 12 bases lay in between. The CDR3 is 15 residues long. In germline, CDR1 is LGHNA, CDR2 YNFKEQ.

V is TRBV7-9 and J is TRBJ2-7; 11 bases align to TRBD1. CDR1 and CDR2 from the germline V gene are SEHNR and FQNEAQ (reference sequence). Unmatched junction bases numbered 15, after V lost 5 bases and J lost 3 bases. This CDR3 is 18 amino acids long. The CDR3 bases are TGTGCCAGCAGCCCCCTCCGGGGTCGCGGGACAGGGGGCTACGAGCAGTACTTC. This sequence encodes CASSPLRGRGTGGYEQYF.

This clonotype was counted at least ten times. V and J are TRBV7-2 and TRBJ2-5; a weak D match, TRBD2 (6 bases). Trimming took off 5 bases at V and 4 bases at J, with 17 bases between the two ends. Germline V gives CDR1 SGHTA, CDR2 FQGNSA. This CDR3 comprises 15 residues. CDR3 amino acids: CASSPSVMGGETQYF. CDR3 nucleotides: TGTGCCAGCAGCCCATCAGTTATGGGGGGAGAGACCCAGTACTTC.

The sample holds a few counts of this clonotype. The rearrangement joins TRBV27 to TRBJ2-5, with D perhaps assigned TRBD1 or TRBD2 (6 bases each). This CDR3 region has 15 residues. V was clipped by 4 bases and J by 5 bases, with 17 bases between them. Germline CDR1 is MNHEY and CDR2 is SMNVEV (reference sequence). CDR3 region: CASSSRDTLGETQYF. CDR3 nucleotides: TGTGCCAGCAGTTCGCGGGACACCCTGGGGGAGACCCAGTACTTC.

V is TRBV4-1 and J is TRBJ1-1, with a possible D match to TRBD1 (5 bases). Germline-derived CDR1 and CDR2 are MGHRA and YSYEKL. CDR3 size: 15 residues. Trimming took 1 base from V and 5 from J, leaving 14 bases between them. This CDR3 is CASSQVGAVGTEAFF. In DNA form, the CDR3 reads TGCGCCAGCAGCCAAGTAGGGGCGGTAGGGACTGAAGCTTTCTTT.

In DNA, the CDR3 is TGCGCCAGCAGCCAAGATCCTAGCGGACTGTACGAGCAGTACTTC. Translation gives CASSQDPSGLYEQYF. This chain links TRBV4-3 with TRBJ2-7; TRBD2 matches 7 bases. The CDR3 sequence is 15 residues long. After removal of 0 bases from V and 4 bases from J, the junction contained 6 bases not matched to a gene. Per germline, CDR1 LGHNA and CDR2 YSLEER.

This clonotype came up many times. The chain recombines TRBV6-2 or TRBV6-3 with TRBJ2-3; tentative D call: TRBD1 (5 bases). The ends were cut back, 0 bases at V and 0 bases at J, with 28 bases in the middle. Per germline, CDR1 MNHEY and CDR2 SVGEGT. The CDR3 sequence is 22 residues long. CDR3 protein: CASSYSYFTQATASPSTDTQYF. DNA for the CDR3: TGTGCCAGCAGTTACTCCTACTTTACTCAAGCGACAGCATCTCCTAGCACAGATACGCAGTATTTT.

The chain uses TRBV7-2 and TRBJ2-5; tentative D call: TRBD2 (5 bases). This CDR3 is built from 16 residues. Trimming pared 1 base from V and 6 bases from J, leaving 18 bases between. Looked up from germline, CDR1 is SGHTA and CDR2 is FQGNSA. The CDR3 is CASSLEGPSGLKTQYF. The CDR3 DNA reads as TGTGCCAGCAGCTTAGAAGGCCCCTCGGGGTTAAAGACCCAGTACTTC.

The chain is built from TRBV7-2 and TRBJ1-2; 8 positions match TRBD1. Trimming took 3 bases from V and 6 from J; bases not matched to a gene: 6. CDR1 is SGHTA and CDR2 is FQGNSA in the germline V gene. The CDR3 contains 14 residues. DNA of the CDR3: TGTGCCAGCAGCTTCCACCCGACAGGGGATGGCTACACCTTC. It is translated as CASSFHPTGDGYTF.

Remarks on this clonotype: The missing conserved phenylalanine or tryptophan at the end of this CDR3 makes a read error likely. The chain is built from TRBV20-1 and TRBJ2-5; TRBD2 aligns across 10 bases. Germline V gives CDR1 DFQATT, CDR2 SNEGSKA (reference sequence). V shed 6 bases and J 1 base; nucleotides not matched to a gene: 11. CDR3 size: 16 residues. CDR3 nucleotide sequence: TGCAGTGCCGCGGACTTAGCGGGGGGAACCCAAGAGACCCAGTACCTC. Amino acids: CSAADLAGGTQETQYL.

This clonotype has just a few counts. This chain connects TRBV2 to TRBJ1-5; 7 nucleotides match TRBD1. The CDR3 extends over 13 amino acids. Germline lookup yields CDR1 SNHLY and CDR2 FYNNEI. CDR3 sequence: CATGAEINQPQHF. The DNA for the CDR3 is TGTGCTACAGGGGCGGAGATCAATCAGCCCCAGCATTTT.

CDR3 nucleotide sequence: TGTGCCAGCAGCTTAACTGGGGGCGGTTTGAATGAGCAGTTCTTC. Protein: CASSLTGGGLNEQFF. The V and J genes are TRBV7-3 and TRBJ2-1; weak D call: TRBD1 (6 bases). Germline V gene sequence: CDR1 SGHTA, CDR2 FQGTGA. This CDR3 region has 15 residues. V dropped 0 bases and J dropped 7 bases, with 13 bases sitting between them.

This clonotype was recorded a few times. The V call is TRBV13, the J call TRBJ1-4; D not certain. Trimming removed 5 bases at V and 7 bases at J, with 14 bases between. The germline V gene encodes CDR1 PRHDT and CDR2 FYEKMQ (reference sequence). This CDR3 has 14 amino acids. CDR3 DNA sequence: TGTGCCAGCAGCGCGCACCACTCTGGTGAAAAACTGTTTTTT. This sequence encodes CASSAHHSGEKLFF.

This chain uses TRBV4-1 with TRBJ1-6, with TRBD1 as a possible D gene (5 bases). The CDR3 covers 16 residues. The germline V gene encodes CDR1 MGHRA and CDR2 YSYEKL. V lost 3 bases, J lost 0 bases, and 9 bases lay in between. The CDR3 protein is CASSQEGVSYNSPLHF. CDR3 nucleotides: TGCGCCAGCAGCCAGGAAGGGGTCTCCTATAATTCACCCCTCCACTTT.

The chain recombines TRBV7-2 with TRBJ1-5; the D gene is possibly TRBD1 (6 bases). Between the trimmed V and J ends, which lost 2 bases and 0 bases, there was a span of 14 bases. Germline V gene lookup returns CDR1 SGHTA and CDR2 FQGNSA. The CDR3 runs 17 residues. The CDR3 here is CASSLNTGRYSNQPQHF. CDR3 coding DNA: TGTGCCAGCAGCTTAAATACAGGGCGTTATAGCAATCAGCCCCAGCATTTT.

This clonotype was seen a few times. The V and J genes are TRBV7-8 and TRBJ2-5; a weak D match, TRBD2 (6 bases). The end of the DNA aligns better with TRBJ2-1, so the J call may be wrong. The germline CDR1 and CDR2 sequences are SGHVS and FQNEAQ. This CDR3 spans 12 amino acids. CDR3 sequence: CASSSGLDRQFF. The CDR3 region has the DNA TGTGCCAGCAGCTCGGGACTGGATCGGCAGTTCTTC.

This clonotype was seen a few times. The V and J genes are TRBV7-2 and TRBJ2-5; weak D call: TRBD1 (5 bases). V was shortened by 2 bases and J by 5 bases, with 12 bases between the two germline ends. The germline V gene encodes CDR1 SGHTA and CDR2 FQGNSA. CDR3 size: 14 residues. Here the CDR3 DNA reads TGTGCCAGCAGCTTACTAAGGGGTACGGAGACCCAGTACTTC. Its protein is CASSLLRGTETQYF.

This clonotype has only a few counts. The chain is built from TRBV4-2 and TRBJ2-4, with a weak D call TRBD1 (5 bases). The germline V and J ends were trimmed by 0 bases and 7 bases, with 10 bases remaining between them. CDR3 length equals 14 residues. The germline V gene has CDR1 LGHNA and CDR2 YNFKEQ. The chain's CDR3 is CASSQELGVNIQYF. Written as DNA, the CDR3 is TGTGCCAGCAGCCAAGAGTTAGGGGTCAACATTCAGTACTTC.

The table lists this clonotype with many counts. The rearrangement links TRBV7-4 to TRBJ1-5; D remains ambiguous. Germline values: CDR1 SGHVT, CDR2 SQSDAQ. There are 12 residues in the CDR3. The V gene lost 1 base and the J gene lost 7 bases, with 5 bases spanning the gap. This CDR3 reads CASSLGWQPQHF. Here the CDR3 DNA reads TGTGCCAGCAGCTTAGGGTGGCAGCCCCAGCATTTT.

The chain recombines TRBV7-6 with TRBJ2-1; D unclear. CDR1 and CDR2 (germline): SGHVS, FNYEAQ. Trimming removed 2 bases from V and 5 bases from J, with 25 bases in between. The CDR3 is 19 amino acids. The CDR3 nucleotides read TGTGCCAGCAGCTTACGCGGTACTTCTATATTTTACCGGGACAATGAGCAGTTCTTC. Amino acid sequence: CASSLRGTSIFYRDNEQFF.

V is TRBV9 and J is TRBJ1-2; TRBD1 is a possible D gene (6 bases). The CDR3 runs 17 residues. Germline CDR1 SGDLS, CDR2 YYNGEE. V dropped 3 bases and J dropped 3 bases, with 21 bases sitting between them. This CDR3 reads CASSGVSLSGGHYGYTF. CDR3 nucleotide sequence: TGTGCCAGCAGCGGGGTATCTTTATCGGGGGGCCACTATGGCTACACCTTC.

A few counts support this clonotype. V is TRBV6-1 and J is TRBJ2-7; 10 bases match TRBD2. The germline gives CDR1 MNHNS, CDR2 SASEGT. This CDR3 is 15 amino acids long. V was clipped by 2 bases and J by 2 bases; unmatched bases: 3. CDR3 residues: CASSEPSGSTYEQYF. In DNA form, the CDR3 reads TGTGCCAGCAGTGAACCTAGCGGGAGCACCTACGAGCAGTACTTC.

This clonotype was counted a few times. V is TRBV7-2 and J is TRBJ2-1; TRBD2 matches at 10 bases. The length of the CDR3 is 14 residues. Per the germline V gene, CDR1 is SGHTA and CDR2 is FQGNSA. Losses at the gene ends were 2 bases for V and 7 bases for J; bases not matched to a gene: 2. For the CDR3, the DNA is TGTGCCAGCAGCTTATCAGCGGGGGGGAATGAGCAGTTCTTC. It encodes CASSLSAGGNEQFF.

J is TRBJ2-5 and V is TRBV3-1, with D maybe TRBD2 (6 bases). With 0 bases removed from V and 3 bases from J, the gap between germline ends came to 14 bases. CDR1 is LGHDT and CDR2 is YNNKEL in the germline V gene (reference sequence). The CDR3 is 16 residues long. The CDR3 DNA follows: TGTGCCAGCAGCCAAGAAGCTAGCGATTGGGAAGAGACCCAGTACTTC. Translating it yields CASSQEASDWEETQYF.

There are a few counts of this clonotype. The V call is TRBV9, the J call TRBJ1-4; D is unclear. The CDR3 spans 15 residues. V lost 0 bases and J 3 bases, leaving 9 bases between the germline ends. Per the germline V gene, CDR1 is SGDLS and CDR2 is YYNGEE. As DNA, the CDR3 is TGTGCCAGCAGCGTAGAACCTGCATCTAATGAAAAACTGTTTTTT. It yields the protein CASSVEPASNEKLFF. Combining the CDR3 with reference TRBV9 and TRBJ1-4 gives the whole variable domain DSGVTQTPKHLITATGQRVTLRCSPRSGDLSVYWYQQSLDQGLQFLIQYYNGEERAKGNILERFSAQQFPDLHSELNLSSLELGDSALYFCASSVEPASNEKLFFGSGTQLSVL.